Included here is one T cell receptor beta chain sequence, with context. Antigen specificity is unknown. The data derive from a study of T cells in Graves' hyperthyroidism and ophthalmopathy. On the study more broadly: Peripheral blood collection took place at initial diagnosis, before any treatment.

The study, taken as a whole, reports: Model output signaled ophthalmopathy a median around 6.9 months ahead of onset. Most clonotypes expanded in thyroid above 0.001 were likewise present in blood.

V lost 5 bases to trimming and J lost 3 bases; unmatched junction nucleotides: 8. Germline V gene data show CDR1 as LNHDA and CDR2 as SQIVND (reference sequence). The CDR3 totals 16 residues. Extraction of PBMCs used 8.5 to 10 ml of fresh peripheral blood. Researchers took RNA transcripts and amplified the TCR beta CDR3 regions from them. The study used the HTBI primer set for a first-round RT-PCR of the TCR CDR3. TCRdb re-analysed the multiplex PCR reads in MiXCR, keeping a single row per CDR3 protein. Of hundreds of thousands of distinct CDR3 sequences detected, around 21% appear once; the ten largest clones hold over 30%.

Material: blood. This rearrangement joins TRBV19 to TRBJ2-5; 11 positions match TRBD2. The sequence was obtained from a man aged 25 to 40 with Graves' ophthalmopathy. For the CDR3, the DNA is TGTGCCAGTAGTCCCTCACTAGCGGGAGTAGAAGAGACCCAGTACTTC. Translating gives CASSPSLAGVEETQYF.